This T cell receptor beta chain was identified in a study of spatial heterogeneity in lung cancer. This clonotype was observed a handful of times. Because this beta chain is a stray read in a library intended to capture alpha chains, its abundance should not be given much weight. This CDR3 has 13 amino acids. Germline loops: CDR1 GTSNPN, CDR2 SVGIG (reference sequence). Trimming stripped 1 base from V and 8 bases from J, with 12 bases between. A distinct unique molecular identifier was carried by each TCR cDNA molecule. TCRdb independently ran MiXCR on the 5' RACE reads; one entry per CDR3 protein. The sample lists about 600 distinct CDR3 sequences; around a third were seen once. Indicated time point: sample taken at primary tumor resection. Samples were obtained from around 73 donors, all untreated early-stage non-small cell lung cancer patients. Sequencing of whole RNA from tumor, nontumor lung or frozen PBMC involved no sorting.

This chain connects TRBV30 to TRBJ1-5, with D unclear. Sequenced material: normal lung tissue next to the tumor, taken at surgery. The receptor comes from a male donor with early-stage non-small cell lung cancer. The CDR3 protein is CAWSALRNEPQHF. CDR3 sequence (DNA): TGTGCCTGGAGTGCGCTCCGCAACGAGCCCCAGCATTTT.